The 7 T cell receptor beta chains reported below all come from one sample, sequenced in a study of OX40 agonist ivuxolimab in advanced cancers. The library relied on the immunoSEQ multiplex PCR assay. In its TCRdb copy, this immuneACCESS table keeps in-frame sequences only and misses some clones. Where compared with another copy, unresolved V genes explain less than half of these, and the others have no known cause. The sample table holds 60,000 to 75,000 clones, of which 80% to 95% were seen once. The top ten hold approximately 0.99% of the sample. This specimen consisted of CD4+ or CD8+ T cells sorted from blood, obtained in a trial of the OX40 agonist ivuxolimab. These receptors were taken from an adult with an advanced solid tumor such as melanoma, head and neck, liver or kidney cancer.

The chain uses TRBV7-6 and TRBJ2-3, with D hard to call. The CDR3 is 13 residues long. The V end lost 1 base, the J end lost 6 bases, and 8 bases lay between the germline ends. In germline, CDR1 is SGHVS, CDR2 FNYEAQ. The CDR3 spells CASSLGGQDTQYF. The CDR3 bases are TGTGCCAGCAGCTTAGGAGGTCAGGATACGCAGTATTTT.

The chain employs TRBV5-4 and TRBJ2-1; the match to TRBD1 covers 7 bases. This CDR3 is built from 15 residues. The trim removed 4 bases at V and 9 bases at J, leaving 13 bases unmatched. From germline, CDR1 is SGHNT and CDR2 YYREEE (reference sequence). CDR3 nucleotides: TGTGCCAGCAGCCAAACCGGGACAGTTCTAACTGAGCAGTTCTTC. Translated, it gives CASSQTGTVLTEQFF.

V and J are TRBV6-5 and TRBJ2-3; D is perhaps TRBD1 or TRBD2 (5 bases each). This CDR3 is 12 amino acids long. V lost 8 bases, J lost 1 base, and 7 bases lay in between. Germline CDR1 MNHEY, CDR2 SVGAGI. For the CDR3, the DNA is TGTGCCAGCCGAGGGGGCACAGATACGCAGTATTTT. Protein: CASRGGTDTQYF.

J is TRBJ2-6 and V is TRBV9; D call uncertain. Germline values: CDR1 SGDLS, CDR2 YYNGEE. The CDR3 runs 15 residues. V dropped 0 bases and J dropped 3 bases, with 7 bases sitting between them. DNA of the CDR3: TGTGCCAGCAGCGTAGGGGCAGATGGGGCCAACGTCCTGACTTTC. Translated: CASSVGADGANVLTF.

V gene TRBV5-1 combines with J gene TRBJ2-7; D uncertain. The germline gives CDR1 SGHRS, CDR2 YFSETQ. Deletions cut 0 bases from V and 3 bases from J, with 10 bases between. This CDR3 spans 14 amino acids. The CDR3 loop is CASSLEGWGYEQYF. CDR3 in DNA: TGCGCCAGCAGCTTGGAGGGATGGGGCTACGAGCAGTACTTC.

The chain employs TRBV7-2 and TRBJ2-3; 11 bases are shared with TRBD2. The CDR3 totals 17 residues. Per the germline V gene, CDR1 is SGHTA and CDR2 is FQGNSA. V was pared by 3 bases and J by 1 base, with 6 bases of the junction left unmatched. The CDR3 nucleotides are TGTGCCAGCAGCTTGACTAGCGGGGTAGGTGGCACAGATACGCAGTATTTT. Protein sequence: CASSLTSGVGGTDTQYF.

The chain is built from TRBV4-2 and TRBJ2-3; 13 bases match TRBD2. The CDR3 has 16 residues. Germline V lookup: CDR1 LGHNA, CDR2 YNFKEQ. Unmatched junction bases numbered 4, after V lost 4 bases and J lost 3 bases. The CDR3 is CASSPLLAGGTDTQYF. In DNA form, the CDR3 reads TGTGCCAGCAGCCCGTTACTAGCGGGAGGGACAGATACGCAGTATTTT.